This T cell receptor (beta chain) was sequenced during a study of T cells in Graves' hyperthyroidism and ophthalmopathy (dated by TCRdb to the late 2010s). Regarding the study in general: Peripheral blood samples were taken at the time of initial diagnosis, prior to any treatment. A discovery cohort of about 95 patients, about 44 with Graves' ophthalmopathy and 57 with stable Graves' hyperthyroidism, was used to find distinguishing TCR V-J signatures. Prospective prediction of ophthalmopathy was tested in an independent validation cohort of approximately 18 hyperthyroidism patients and some 17 patients who later progressed to ophthalmopathy. The 100 discovery patients were randomly split 7:3 into training and test sets. In addition, the study compared T-cell repertoires in thyroid tissue and in blood from roughly 6 Graves' hyperthyroidism patients. After blood sampling, hyperthyroidism patients were treated with methimazole at a starting dose of 30 mg daily, and ophthalmopathy patients were treated with high-dose intravenous methylprednisolone. The paper describes TCR Vbeta CDR3 sequencing of about 140 peripheral blood samples, made up of 40 to 45 ophthalmopathy patients, roughly 72 hyperthyroidism patients and 17 progressor patients.

TCR beta CDR3 regions were amplified from RNA transcripts. For the first round of RT-PCR on the TCR CDR3, the HTBI primer set was used together with the Qiagen OneStep RT-PCR kit. The libraries were constructed in a second round of multiplex PCR and then size-selected and purified. Libraries were sequenced paired-end with 100 bp reads on an Illumina HiSeq2000. The study's processing was this. SOAPnuke was used to process the raw data, throwing out any read that contained adapters or uncalled bases, had a mean Phred below 15, or lacked an exact constant-primer or identifier match. COPE v1.2.5 was used to merge high-quality paired reads, and clonotypes were defined as unique nucleotide sequences. MiTCR v1.1 was used to align clonotypes to the IMGT TRBV, TRBD and TRBJ reference segments. The analysis was restricted to V-J combinations with a frequency above 0.0001, which together covered roughly 99% of the repertoires. The TCS score was defined as F50 (clonal expansion) divided by E x V (chaos), with BLOSUM62-based TCRdist calculated between CDR3 peptides within each V-J. Welch's t-statistics and random forest reduced 514 V-J features to 13, which were used in a naive Bayes classifier (R e1071). TCRdb reprocessed the public reads (quality trimming at Q25 with fastp, clone calling with MiXCR) and kept in-frame beta chains. Records with the same CDR3 protein are collapsed into one entry carrying the most frequent genes and DNA. The V and J calls come from TCRdb's annotation, not from the publication. The sample includes some 560,000 distinct CDR3 sequences, with roughly 15% observed a single time. The leading ten clones occupy around 13% of the sample.

Ten or more counts support this clonotype. The target of this receptor is not known. Base qualities are not provided; no much larger clone lies one nucleotide away. A patient counted as having stable Graves' hyperthyroidism if no progression to ophthalmopathy occurred over 18 months of follow-up. Hyperthyroidism patients were newly diagnosed, with disease duration under 2 months, and aged 18 to 65 years. Exclusion was applied to patients with uncontrolled infections, other autoimmune diseases, pregnancy or lactation. Clinical symptoms, serum thyroxine and TRAb, thyroid ultrasound, and orbital computed tomography formed the basis for the diagnoses. PBMCs were separated from roughly 10 ml of fresh peripheral blood using Ficoll-Paque density gradient centrifugation. Total RNA was extracted using Trizol reagent, and RNA quality was assessed on an Agilent 2100 Bioanalyzer. What the authors observed across the whole study: No statistical method was used to fix the sample size in advance, and group allocation was not hidden from the investigators. A 13 V-J signature model separated ophthalmopathy from stable hyperthyroidism, with about 88% sensitivity and about 81% specificity in cross-validation and 80%/75% in testing. Blood samples also contained most of the expanded thyroid clonotypes (frequency above 0.001), which suggests that blood repertoires may reflect thyroid immune responses. In validation, the model predicted progression to ophthalmopathy a median of 6.5 months before onset, with around 70% sensitivity and around 76% specificity.

Trimming takes 2 bases from V and 0 bases from J, and the germline ends sit 9 bases apart. CDR1 and CDR2, per the germline V gene (reference sequence), are GTSNPN and SVGIG. Including the terminal cysteine and phenylalanine, the CDR3 comprises 14 residues. CDR3 DNA is the only sequence kept; it has 42 bases, read in frame from the first base. The rearrangement combines TRBV30 with TRBJ2-3, and the D gene may be TRBD2, 5 bases matching. The sequence derives from a woman in her 40s with Graves' hyperthyroidism. The sample taken for sequencing was blood. The CDR3 amino acid sequence is: CAWSSSGSTDTQYF. Read as DNA, the sequence is TGTGCCTGGAGTTCGTCGGGGAGCACAGATACGCAGTATTTT.